A selection of T cell receptor beta chains follows, all from one sample in a study of blood T cell repertoires in COVID-19. Profiling relied on immunoSEQ multiplex PCR, and the TCRdb table lists in-frame clones only, not all of them. The table shows roughly 30,000 clones, with about 79% occurring only once. Sequencing used peripheral blood. Receptors were obtained from a human donor in a cohort sampled during active COVID-19. Each CDR3 is given with its conserved first and last residue. The D gene is left open where the match is weak. Some rows mark clone size as missing; the rest say once, few, many or name a class of expanded clone.

DNA,CDR3,size,J,D,V
TGTGCCAGCAGTGTAGGACAGTACAATGAGCAGTTCTTC,CASSVGQYNEQFF,-,TRBJ2-1,-,TRBV2
TGCGCCAGCAGCCCGGGACAGGGGGCAACGGAGGTGCAAGCTTTCTTT,CASSPGQGATEVQAFF,-,TRBJ1-1,TRBD1,TRBV5-1
TGTGCCAGCAGCACACGATCAGCTAGCGGGGGGCGCACAGATACGCAGTATTTT,CASSTRSASGGRTDTQYF,-,TRBJ2-3,TRBD2,TRBV9
TGTGCCAGCAGCTTAAGGCTGGGCAGCAATCAGCCCCAGCATTTT,CASSLRLGSNQPQHF,-,TRBJ1-5,-,TRBV7-8
TGTGCCAGCAGCCCATGGACTAGCGGGGGGGCCGGGGAGACCCAGTACTTC,CASSPWTSGGAGETQYF,-,TRBJ2-5,TRBD2,TRBV3-1/TRBV3-2
TGCGCCAGCAGCGCCGGGACAGACACAGATACGCAGTATTTT,CASSAGTDTDTQYF,-,TRBJ2-3,TRBD1,TRBV10-1
TGTGCCAGCAGTTTGACGGGGAACACTGAAGCTTTCTTT,CASSLTGNTEAFF,-,TRBJ1-1,-,TRBV12-3/TRBV12-4
TGTGCCAGCAGTGACGGGACTTCCACAGATACGCAGTATTTT,CASSDGTSTDTQYF,-,TRBJ2-3,-,TRBV6-4
TGTGCCAGCAGTTACTCGCAGGTTCGTCATGAAGCTTTCTTT,CASSYSQVRHEAFF,-,TRBJ1-1,-,TRBV6-5
TGCGCCAGCAGCCAAGATGTAACTAGCGGGGGCCTCAAACAAGAGACCCAGTACTTC,CASSQDVTSGGLKQETQYF,-,TRBJ2-5,TRBD2,TRBV4-3
TGTGCCAGCTCCTTTTCTGGCAGCGACGAGCAGTACTTC,CASSFSGSDEQYF,-,TRBJ2-7,-,TRBV7-9
TGCGCCAGCAGCTTACTGACTAGCGCTCAAGAGACCCAGTACTTC,CASSLLTSAQETQYF,-,TRBJ2-5,TRBD2,TRBV5-1
TGTGCCAGCTCACCTTCCTCCAGTCCTCTCATGGAGCAGTACTTC,CASSPSSSPLMEQYF,few,TRBJ2-7,-,TRBV18
TGTGCCAGCGGCAGGGCAGGGGGTCTAAGTCAGCCCCAGCATTTT,CASGRAGGLSQPQHF,-,TRBJ1-5,TRBD1,TRBV7-8
TGCGCCAGCAGCCCATCCCCAGTAAGAGGGACTGAAGCTTTCTTT,CASSPSPVRGTEAFF,-,TRBJ1-1,-,TRBV5-1
TGTGCCAGTAGTGCCACTAGCGGGGGCCGCACAGATACGCAGTATTTT,CASSATSGGRTDTQYF,-,TRBJ2-3,TRBD2,TRBV19
TGTGCCAGCAGAGCCGACAGGGGAAACTCCTACGAGCAGTACTTC,CASRADRGNSYEQYF,-,TRBJ2-7,TRBD1,TRBV2
TGCGCCAGTGAGGACGAGCAGTACTTC,CASEDEQYF,-,TRBJ2-7,-,TRBV5-1
TGTGCCAGCAGCTCAGGGCTATGGGAGCAGTACTTC,CASSSGLWEQYF,-,TRBJ2-7,-,TRBV7-9
TGTGCCAGCACCCTAGGGGGGGCTGGCAATGAGCAGTTCTTC,CASTLGGAGNEQFF,-,TRBJ2-1,-,TRBV28
TGTGCCAGCTCCCCTAGGGGAGGGGAAGCTTTCTTT,CASSPRGGEAFF,-,TRBJ1-1,-,TRBV18
TGTGCCACCGCCGAGGACAGGGTGAGGTACGAGCAGTACTTC,CATAEDRVRYEQYF,-,TRBJ2-7,TRBD1,TRBV2
TGTGCCAGCAGAAACGGGGGGGCGCGTCGGGCCACTGAAGCTTTCTTT,CASRNGGARRATEAFF,-,TRBJ1-1,-,TRBV5-4
TGTGCCAGCTCACCAGGACAACTGGGGACCGGGGAGCTGTTTTTT,CASSPGQLGTGELFF,-,TRBJ2-2,-,TRBV18
TGCGCCAGCACCTGGGGGACATCTGACTCACCCCTCCACTTT,CASTWGTSDSPLHF,few,TRBJ1-6,-,TRBV5-1
TGTGCCAGCAGCGGTGGGACAGGCGGGGTCGAGCAGTACTTC,CASSGGTGGVEQYF,-,TRBJ2-7,TRBD1,TRBV9
TGCGCCAGCAGCTCAGGGGATTCTCACTACGAGCAGTACTTC,CASSSGDSHYEQYF,-,TRBJ2-7,-,TRBV5-1
TGTGCCAGCAGCTACCGACAGGGGATCGCTGAAGCTTTCTTT,CASSYRQGIAEAFF,-,TRBJ1-1,TRBD1,TRBV7-2
TGTGCCAGTAGTCTGCGGGGGGGCCCCACAGATACGCAGTATTTT,CASSLRGGPTDTQYF,once,TRBJ2-3,TRBD2,TRBV19
TGTGCCAGTCTCCCTCGGTCCTTGAACACTGAAGCTTTCTTT,CASLPRSLNTEAFF,-,TRBJ1-1,-,TRBV19
TGTGCCAGCATCCTTAGCGGGGGGGCCGCAGATACGCAGTATTTT,CASILSGGAADTQYF,-,TRBJ2-3,TRBD2,TRBV7-9
TGTGCCAGCAGTTTCGGGACAGGGGCGAGTGGAAACACCATATATTTT,CASSFGTGASGNTIYF,few,TRBJ1-3,TRBD1,TRBV6-6
TGCGCCAGCAGCCACCCTCCCCTGGGGGGGAGCCAAGAGACCCAGTACTTC,CASSHPPLGGSQETQYF,-,TRBJ2-5,TRBD2,TRBV4-1
TGTGCCAGCAGCTTGGTGCCCCTTAACGGCGGGGAGCTGTTTTTT,CASSLVPLNGGELFF,-,TRBJ2-2,-,TRBV5-4
TGTGCCTGGAGTATAGTCTACGAGCAGTACTTC,CAWSIVYEQYF,-,TRBJ2-7,-,TRBV30
TGTGCCAGCAGCTTAGTTTTTCCTTATGGCTACACCTTC,CASSLVFPYGYTF,-,TRBJ1-2,-,TRBV7-9
TGCGCCAGCAGCCCGATGACGGACAGGGGACAAGAGACCCAGTACTTC,CASSPMTDRGQETQYF,-,TRBJ2-5,TRBD1,TRBV5-1
TGTGCCAGCAGCTCCTCGGAGGACAGGGATATGCTTCGTGGCTACACCTTC,CASSSSEDRDMLRGYTF,few,TRBJ1-2,TRBD1,TRBV9
TGTGCCAGCACCGAACTCGGGGTGGGGAACACCGGGGAGCTGTTTTTT,CASTELGVGNTGELFF,-,TRBJ2-2,-,TRBV7-9
TGTGCCAGCAGCCCCCTGGCAGGGGGTTCCTACGAGCAGTACTTC,CASSPLAGGSYEQYF,-,TRBJ2-7,TRBD1,TRBV7-2
TGCGCCAGCAGCTTGGAGGGACAGGGGGTCCGGGACACTGAAGCTTTCTTT,CASSLEGQGVRDTEAFF,-,TRBJ1-1,TRBD1,TRBV5-1